At least ten counts were recorded for the clone carrying this TCR beta chain. Its target is unknown. The ends were cut back, 2 bases at V and 2 bases at J, with 8 bases in the middle. Germline V lookup: CDR1 SGHDT, CDR2 YYEEEE. The CDR3 contains 13 residues. Each CDR3 protein gets one entry after TCRdb re-called the 5' RACE reads with MiXCR. The sample carries around 82,000 distinct CDR3 sequences, around 13% recorded once. This entry is derived from a study of T-cell memory formation after mild COVID-19. Study background: Most TCR clusters belonged to a single donor. Study-wide results and limits: Clones that got smaller from day 15 to 85 had even CD4/CD8, while clones growing later tipped toward CD4+. CD4+ clones that contracted lay mainly in CM and EM; CD8+ ones lay in EMRA. Detection of some responders pre-infection suggested pre-existing cross-reactive memory T cells participated.

Sample: PBMCs or a T cell subset sorted from them (not recorded which). The receptor's source is a man younger than 35 who had mild COVID-19 (a few samples of this study predate the infection). Cell type and time point are not known. This chain connects TRBV5-6 to TRBJ2-7; tentative D call: TRBD1 (5 bases). CDR3 nucleotide sequence: TGTGCCAGCAGCTTTGGACACCCCTACGAGCAGTACTTC. Translated: CASSFGHPYEQYF.